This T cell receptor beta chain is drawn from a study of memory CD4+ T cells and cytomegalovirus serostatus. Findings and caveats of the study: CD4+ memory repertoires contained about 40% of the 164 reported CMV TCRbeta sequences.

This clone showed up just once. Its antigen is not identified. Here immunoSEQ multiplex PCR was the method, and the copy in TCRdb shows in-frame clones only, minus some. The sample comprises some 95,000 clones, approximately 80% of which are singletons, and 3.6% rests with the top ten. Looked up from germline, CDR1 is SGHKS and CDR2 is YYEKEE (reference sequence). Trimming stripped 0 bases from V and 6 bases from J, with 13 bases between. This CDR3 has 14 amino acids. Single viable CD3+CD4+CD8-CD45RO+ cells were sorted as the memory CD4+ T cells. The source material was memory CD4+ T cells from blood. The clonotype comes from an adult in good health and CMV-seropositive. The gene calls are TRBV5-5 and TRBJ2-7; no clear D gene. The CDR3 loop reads CASSLVPESAEQYF. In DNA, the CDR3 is TGTGCCAGCAGCTTGGTTCCAGAGTCAGCCGAGCAGTACTTC. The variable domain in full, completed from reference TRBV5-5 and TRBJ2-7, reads DAGVTQSPTHLIKTRGQQVTLRCSPISGHKSVSWYQQVLGQGPQFIFQYYEKEERGRGNFPDRFSARQFPNYSSELNVNALLLGDSALYLCASSLVPESAEQYFGPGTRLTVT.